This entry is about one T cell receptor beta chain. The sample belongs to a study of blood T cell repertoires in COVID-19. Study members were between about 18 and 90 years old and lived in around 24 US regions. As processed by the authors: Reference gene primers were amplified, and this amplification served to estimate nucleated cell counts. The method was immunoSEQ multiplex PCR; TCRdb's version includes in-frame clones alone and lacks a portion of them. From that table come the V and J calls and clone size; the DNA was used to work out D and trimming. The sample holds almost 400,000 clones; 85% to 90% are singletons and the top ten take approximately 1%. The CDR3 loop spans 17 amino acids. V was pared by 3 bases and J by 2 bases, with 20 bases between. Germline values: CDR1 SGDLS, CDR2 YYNGEE.

The sequencing sample was made of PBMCs or T cells enriched from blood (not recorded which). This clonotype was obtained from a woman aged 25 to 39 with acute COVID-19. The chain couples TRBV9 to TRBJ1-2; D uncertain. DNA of the CDR3: TGTGCCAGCAGCGCTGGTAGTGACGGACTATCGAACTATGGCTACACCTTC. Amino acid sequence: CASSAGSDGLSNYGYTF. Variable domain in full (rest from reference TRBV9 and TRBJ1-2): DSGVTQTPKHLITATGQRVTLRCSPRSGDLSVYWYQQSLDQGLQFLIQYYNGEERAKGNILERFSAQQFPDLHSELNLSSLELGDSALYFCASSAGSDGLSNYGYTFGSGTRLTVV.